The 21 T cell receptor beta chains presented below share a single source sample, sequenced in a study of Tregs in tolerant kidney transplant recipients. The nonmyeloablative bone marrow transplants came from related graft donors, with transient mixed chimerism. Some clones are missing from TCRdb's copy, which holds only in-frame ones; the method was immunoSEQ multiplex PCR. The sample includes around 32,000 clones. The sequencing here drew on CD4+ T cells from blood (PBMCs), taken 24 months after the transplant. The receptors were sampled from a human patient who received a combined kidney and bone marrow transplant. Some of the T cells might come from the graft donor.

Of note for this clone: Read sequence stops 3 residues before the CDR3 end, and the germline J gene provides the missing end. The chain recombines TRBV10-3 with TRBJ2-1; D not resolved. Germline V CDR1 and CDR2: ENHRY, SYGVKD. Trimming shortened V by 7 bases and J by 0 bases, and 13 bases separated the two germline ends. The CDR3 is made up of 15 amino acids. The sequenced CDR3 bases are TGTGCCATCACCCCCGGTTCCCCCTCCTACAATGAG. This encodes CAITPGSPSYNE. The whole CDR3 protein reads CAITPGSPSYNEQFF.

Of note for this clone: The missing CDR3 end, 3 residues past where the read stops, is filled in from the germline J gene. The J gene is TRBJ1-4, the V gene TRBV4-2; no firm D call. The V end lost 0 bases, the J end lost 8 bases, and 16 bases lay between the germline ends. CDR3 length: 16 amino acids. Germline CDR1 and CDR2: LGHNA and YNFKEQ. CDR3: CASSQDIQQSYEKLFF. The part of the CDR3 DNA that was read is TGTGCCAGCAGCCAAGATATACAGCAGAGTTACGAAAAA.

With regard to this clone: The read terminates 3 residues ahead of where the CDR3 ends, so the germline J gene completes it. V and J are TRBV2 and TRBJ2-1, with D perhaps being TRBD1 or TRBD2 (6 bases each). Germline assignment: CDR1 SNHLY and CDR2 FYNNEI. CDR3 length: 13 amino acids. The chain's CDR3 is CGRGNWSYNEQFF. CDR3 DNA, as far as it was read: TGTGGGAGGGGGAATTGGTCCTACAATGAG.

To note about this clone: The DNA ends 3 residues before the CDR3 does, and the rest of the CDR3 is filled in from the germline J gene. The chain combines TRBV7-9 with TRBJ1-2, with TRBD1 matching 9 bases. Germline V CDR1 and CDR2: SEHNR, FQNEAQ (reference sequence). CDR3 length: 14 residues. The sequenced part of the CDR3 DNA is TGTGCCAGCAGCTTCTGGACAGGGGAGGAAGGC. Residues: CASSFWTGEEG. From start to end, the CDR3 is CASSFWTGEEGYTF.

With regard to this clone: The read falls 3 residues short of the CDR3 end, and the missing part is taken from the germline J gene. The chain joins TRBV4-2 to TRBJ1-1; possible D gene TRBD1, 5 bases. This CDR3 has 13 residues. Trimming pared 0 bases from V and 6 bases from J, leaving 8 bases between. Germline CDR1 reads LGHNA; CDR2 reads YNFKEQ. The sequenced CDR3 bases are TGTGCCAGCAGCCAAGATTGGGGCGCTGAA. It encodes CASSQDWGAE. The CDR3 in full is CASSQDWGAEAFF.

Concerning this clone itself: The sequenced fragment ends 3 residues before the CDR3 boundary, so the rest is inferred from the germline J gene. The rearrangement links TRBV18 to TRBJ2-5, with 8 bases aligning to TRBD1. CDR1 and CDR2 from the germline V gene are KGHSH and LQKENI. Trimming cost V 0 bases and J 5 bases; bases outside gene matches: 2. The CDR3 is made up of 14 amino acids. The CDR3 sequence is CASSPPTGEETQYF. The CDR3 bases that were read are TGTGCCAGCTCACCACCGACAGGGGAGGAGACC. Full variable domain (outside the CDR3, taken from reference TRBV18 and TRBJ2-5): NAGVMQNPRHLVRRRGQEARLRCSPMKGHSHVYWYRQLPEEGLKFMVYLQKENIIDESGMPKERFSAEFPKEGPSILRIQQVVRGDSAAYFCASSPPTGEETQYFGPGTRLLVL.

Remarks on this clone: The read finishes 3 residues shy of the CDR3 end, and the germline J gene is used to complete it. V is TRBV28 and J is TRBJ2-7; D may be TRBD1 (6 bases). Per the germline V gene, CDR1 is MDHEN and CDR2 is SYDVKM. Trimming pared 7 bases from V and 6 bases from J, leaving 22 bases between. The CDR3 has 15 residues. CDR3 DNA, as far as it was read: TGTGCCAGCATACCACGGACAGTCCTCGCCGGCGAG. Encoded protein: CASIPRTVLAGE. The whole CDR3 protein is CASIPRTVLAGEQYF. Combining the CDR3 with reference TRBV28 and TRBJ2-7 gives the whole variable domain DVKVTQSSRYLVKRTGEKVFLECVQDMDHENMFWYRQDPGLGLRLIYFSYDVKMKEKGDIPEGYSVSREKKERFSLILESASTNQTSMYLCASIPRTVLAGEQYFGPGTRLTVT.

On this clone itself: The read finishes 3 residues shy of the CDR3 end, and the germline J gene is used to complete it. The chain has TRBV18 and TRBJ2-7; 8 nucleotides align to TRBD1. Per the germline V gene, CDR1 is KGHSH and CDR2 is LQKENI. This CDR3 is built from 15 residues. Trimming took 3 bases from V and 4 from J; bases not matched to a gene: 8. CDR3 DNA (partial): TGTGCCAGCTCACCCGTGTACAGGGGGGCGTACGAG. This encodes CASSPVYRGAYE. The full CDR3 protein is CASSPVYRGAYEQYF.

As to this clone: The CDR3 extends 3 residues past the end of the read, so its final part is completed from the germline J gene. The chain carries TRBV7-7 and TRBJ2-1; D perhaps matches TRBD2 (6 bases). Looked up from germline, CDR1 is SSHAT and CDR2 is FNYEAQ (reference sequence). The CDR3 is 14 residues long. The germline V and J ends were trimmed by 5 bases and 3 bases, with 11 bases remaining between them. This chain's CDR3 is CASSPTSSYNEQFF. The sequenced part of the CDR3 DNA is TGTGCCAGCAGCCCCACTAGCAGCTACAATGAG.

The CDR3 reads CSASNRRSSYNEQFF. The CDR3 DNA, read in part, is TGCAGTGCTAGTAACAGGCGGAGCTCCTACAATGAG. The chain employs TRBV20-1 and TRBJ2-1, with D perhaps matching TRBD1 (5 bases). The CDR3 end is not reached by the read, which stops 3 residues before it; the germline J gene fills it in. Deletions cut 3 bases from V and 0 bases from J, with 12 bases between. The CDR3 covers 15 residues. Looked up from germline, CDR1 is DFQATT and CDR2 is SNEGSKA (reference sequence).

As regards this clone: From the germline J gene comes the end of the CDR3, since the read stops 3 residues before it. The chain carries TRBV18 and TRBJ2-7; D may be TRBD1 (7 bases). CDR3 length equals 16 residues. V was cut by 2 bases and J by 3 bases, with 17 bases left in between. Germline V CDR1 and CDR2: KGHSH, LQKENI. The sequenced CDR3 bases are TGTGCCAGCTCACCATACCGCGGGACAGTAAGCTACGAG. It specifies CASSPYRGTVSYE. The full-length CDR3 reads as CASSPYRGTVSYEQYF. Full variable domain (missing parts from reference TRBV18 and TRBJ2-7): NAGVMQNPRHLVRRRGQEARLRCSPMKGHSHVYWYRQLPEEGLKFMVYLQKENIIDESGMPKERFSAEFPKEGPSILRIQQVVRGDSAAYFCASSPYRGTVSYEQYFGPGTRLTVT.

As for this clone: The CDR3 end lies 3 residues beyond the end of the read and is filled in from the germline J gene. The chain has TRBV5-3 and TRBJ2-1, with 7 bases aligning to TRBD1. TRBV5-3 belongs to the ORF category, with a function that is uncertain. The junction had 5 bases not matched to a gene; V was cut back by 4 bases and J by 4 bases. CDR3 length equals 14 residues. The CDR3 is CARSQDRFYNEQFF. Partial CDR3 DNA: TGTGCCAGAAGCCAGGACAGGTTTTACAATGAG.

On this clone: The CDR3 goes on 3 residues after the read ends, and that part is filled in from the germline J gene. The chain combines TRBV10-2 with TRBJ2-3; D possibly corresponds to TRBD2 (5 bases). The germline V gene has CDR1 WSHSY and CDR2 SAAADI. V was trimmed by 4 bases and J by 2 bases, leaving 10 bases between them. The CDR3 runs 14 residues. CDR3 in amino acids: CASSVRTLTDTQYF. CDR3 bases read: TGCGCCAGCAGTGTCCGGACTCTCACAGATACG.

The covered CDR3 bases are TGTGCCAGTACAAACAGCGGGAGAGGGTACAATGAG. As protein: CASTNSGRGYNE. The CDR3, in full, reads CASTNSGRGYNEQFF. The chain links TRBV19 to TRBJ2-1; 8 nucleotides match TRBD2. The read halts 3 residues ahead of the CDR3 end, with the missing end drawn from the germline J gene. Germline V gene data show CDR1 as LNHDA and CDR2 as SQIVND (reference sequence). This CDR3 has 15 amino acids. With V trimmed by 7 bases and J by 4 bases, 9 bases remained unmatched.

For this clone: The CDR3 is cut off 3 residues early in the read; its end comes from the germline J gene. This sequence joins TRBV11-2 and TRBJ1-1, with D perhaps matching TRBD1 (5 bases). With 0 bases removed from V and 3 bases from J, the gap between germline ends came to 8 bases. This CDR3 has 14 residues. Germline CDR1 is SGHAT and CDR2 is FQNNGV. The sequenced part of the CDR3 DNA is TGTGCCAGCAGCTTAGATCAGGGAGACACTGAA. It encodes CASSLDQGDTE. The entire CDR3 protein is CASSLDQGDTEAFF.

The chain's CDR3 is CASSEDRKYSNQPQHF. Incomplete CDR3 DNA: TGTGCCAGCAGTGAGGACAGGAAGTATAGCAATCAGCCC. The gene calls are TRBV2 and TRBJ1-5, with 7 bases lining up with TRBD1. The CDR3 end lies 3 residues beyond the end of the read and is filled in from the germline J gene. CDR1 and CDR2 from the germline V gene are SNHLY and FYNNEI. Unmatched junction bases numbered 5, after V lost 3 bases and J lost 0 bases. The CDR3 length is 16 residues.

The CDR3 spells CASSTPDRGRINTEAFF. CDR3 DNA, as far as it was read: TGTGCCAGTAGTACCCCGGACAGGGGGCGGATAAACACTGAA. The chain couples TRBV19 to TRBJ1-1, with 11 positions matching TRBD1. Read data end 3 residues before the CDR3 end; the end is taken from the germline J gene. This CDR3 region has 17 residues. Germline V CDR1 and CDR2: LNHDA, SQIVND (reference sequence). The junction had 9 bases not matched to a gene; V was cut back by 4 bases and J by 2 bases.

A note on this clone: Sequencing ends 3 residues short of the CDR3 end; the germline J gene provides the rest. The rearrangement uses TRBV5-8 and TRBJ2-7; tentatively, D is TRBD1 or TRBD2 (6 bases each). The CDR3 contains 14 residues. V shed 0 bases and J shed 2 bases, with 9 bases lying between them. Germline V lookup: CDR1 SGHTS, CDR2 YDEGEE. The CDR3 bases that were read are TGTGCCAGCAGCTTGGGCGGGACAACCTACGAG. Its translation is CASSLGGTTYE. The whole CDR3 region reads CASSLGGTTYEQYF. Full variable domain (remainder filled in from reference TRBV5-8 and TRBJ2-7): EAGVTQSPTHLIKTRGQQATLRCSPISGHTSVYWYQQALGLGLQFLLWYDEGEERNRGNFPPRFSGRQFPNYSSELNVNALELEDSALYLCASSLGGTTYEQYFGPGTRLTVT.

Worth noting for this clone: The read ends 3 residues shy of where the CDR3 ends; the end is completed using the germline J gene. The chain recombines TRBV11-1 with TRBJ1-4, with 9 bases aligning to TRBD1. Germline lookup yields CDR1 SGHAT and CDR2 FQDESV (reference sequence). The CDR3 extends over 14 amino acids. V shed 5 bases and J 8 bases; nucleotides not matched to a gene: 6. Here the CDR3 reads CASSRDRVEEKLFF. The covered CDR3 bases are TGTGCCAGCAGCCGGGACAGGGTTGAAGAAAAA.

Points on this clone: The read stops 3 residues short of the end of the CDR3; the missing end is completed from the germline J gene. This sequence joins TRBV5-1 and TRBJ1-1, with a possible D match to TRBD1 (6 bases). Trimming removed 4 bases from V and 5 bases from J, with 15 bases in between. The CDR3 spans 14 residues. The germline V gene encodes CDR1 SGHRS and CDR2 YFSETQ. Partial CDR3 DNA: TGCGCCAGCAGCGATCAGGGGTCCGGAACTGAA. It specifies CASSDQGSGTE. The CDR3, in full, reads CASSDQGSGTEAFF. The full variable domain, in which reference TRBV5-1 and TRBJ1-1 provide the parts outside the CDR3, is KAGVTQTPRYLIKTRGQQVTLSCSPISGHRSVSWYQQTPGQGLQFLFEYFSETQRNKGNFPGRFSGRQFSNSRSEMNVSTLELGDSALYLCASSDQGSGTEAFFGQGTRLTVV.

To note about this clone: The observed sequence ends 3 residues before the CDR3 terminus, with the missing tail filled in from the germline J gene. The chain recombines TRBV28 with TRBJ2-7; tentative D call: TRBD2 (5 bases). V was cut by 3 bases and J by 5 bases, with 5 bases left in between. The CDR3 runs 11 residues. Germline V lookup: CDR1 MDHEN, CDR2 SYDVKM. The sequenced CDR3 bases are TGTGCCAGCAGTTTGAGGGACGAG. The encoded protein is CASSLRDE. The complete CDR3 sequence is CASSLRDEQYF.